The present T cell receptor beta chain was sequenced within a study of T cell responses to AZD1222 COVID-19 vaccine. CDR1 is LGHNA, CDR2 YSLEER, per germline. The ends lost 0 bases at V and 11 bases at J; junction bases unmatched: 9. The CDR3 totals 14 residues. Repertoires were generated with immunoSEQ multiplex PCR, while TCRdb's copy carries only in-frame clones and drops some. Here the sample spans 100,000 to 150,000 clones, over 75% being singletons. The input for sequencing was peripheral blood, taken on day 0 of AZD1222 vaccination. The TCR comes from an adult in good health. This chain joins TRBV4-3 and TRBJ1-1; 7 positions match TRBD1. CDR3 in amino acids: CASSQDPGGLNAFF. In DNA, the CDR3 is TGCGCCAGCAGCCAAGATCCAGGGGGACTGAATGCTTTCTTT.